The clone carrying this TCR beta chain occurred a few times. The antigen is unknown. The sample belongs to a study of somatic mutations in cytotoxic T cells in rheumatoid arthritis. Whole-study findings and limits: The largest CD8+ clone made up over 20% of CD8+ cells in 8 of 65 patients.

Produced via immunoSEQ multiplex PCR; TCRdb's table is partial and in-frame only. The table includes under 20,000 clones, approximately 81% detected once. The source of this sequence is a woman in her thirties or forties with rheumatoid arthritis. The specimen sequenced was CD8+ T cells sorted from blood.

This chain's CDR3 is CASKGQDSPEAFF. The CDR3 DNA is TGTGCCAGCAAGGGACAGGACTCCCCTGAAGCTTTCTTT. The V and J genes are TRBV9 and TRBJ1-1; 8 positions match TRBD1. The CDR3 totals 13 residues. Germline V gives CDR1 SGDLS, CDR2 YYNGEE. Unmatched junction bases numbered 7, after V lost 6 bases and J lost 6 bases.